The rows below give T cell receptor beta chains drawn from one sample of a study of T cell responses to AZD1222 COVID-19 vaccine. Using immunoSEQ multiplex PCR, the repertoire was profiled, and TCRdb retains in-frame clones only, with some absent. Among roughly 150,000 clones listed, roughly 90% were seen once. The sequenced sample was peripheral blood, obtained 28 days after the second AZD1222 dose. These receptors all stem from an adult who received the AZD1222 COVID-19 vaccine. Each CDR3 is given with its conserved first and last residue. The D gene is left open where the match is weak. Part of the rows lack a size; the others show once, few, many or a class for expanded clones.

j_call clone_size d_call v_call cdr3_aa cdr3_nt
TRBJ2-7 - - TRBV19 CASSSLEGLTGYEQYF TGTGCCAGTAGTTCTTTGGAGGGGCTCACCGGATACGAGCAGTACTTC
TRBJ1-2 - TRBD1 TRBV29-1 CSVTTGDYGYTF TGCAGCGTAACCACAGGGGACTATGGCTACACCTTC
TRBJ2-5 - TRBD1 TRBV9 CASSLRDRSGRETQYF TGTGCCAGCAGCCTTCGGGACAGATCAGGCCGGGAGACCCAGTACTTC
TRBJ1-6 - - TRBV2 CASREGRYNSPLHF TGTGCCAGCAGGGAGGGACGGTATAATTCACCCCTCCACTTT
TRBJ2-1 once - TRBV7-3 CASSLTTGASRYGEQFF TGTGCCAGCAGCTTAACAACAGGAGCCTCGCGGTACGGTGAGCAGTTCTTC
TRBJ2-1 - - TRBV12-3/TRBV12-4 CASSLGGEQFF TGTGCCAGCAGTTTGGGGGGTGAGCAGTTCTTC
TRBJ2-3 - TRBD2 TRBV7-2 CASSPQSGRSTDTQYF TGTGCCAGCAGCCCCCAGAGCGGGAGAAGCACAGATACGCAGTATTTT
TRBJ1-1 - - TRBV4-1 CASSLDGVNTEAFF TGCGCCAGCAGCCTGGACGGAGTGAACACTGAAGCTTTCTTT
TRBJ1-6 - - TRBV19 CASSDGGRGVRNSPLHF TGTGCCAGTAGTGACGGAGGGAGGGGGGTGAGAAATTCACCCCTCCACTTT
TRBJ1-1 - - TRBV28 CASSLHGAGTEAFF TGTGCCAGCAGTTTACACGGGGCGGGCACTGAAGCTTTCTTT
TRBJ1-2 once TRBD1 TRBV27 CASSSLGGQGPGGYGYTF TGTGCCAGCAGTTCCCTGGGCGGACAGGGACCAGGAGGCTATGGCTACACCTTC
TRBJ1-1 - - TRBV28 CASSFFGGLNTEAFF TGTGCCAGCAGTTTTTTTGGGGGCTTGAACACTGAAGCTTTCTTT
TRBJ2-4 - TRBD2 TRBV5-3 CARSLGLAGGPGKNIQYF TGTGCCAGAAGCTTGGGACTAGCGGGAGGGCCGGGCAAAAACATTCAGTACTTC
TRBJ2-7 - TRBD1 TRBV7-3 CASSLRGTGTAEQYF TGTGCCAGCAGCTTACGCGGGACAGGGACCGCCGAGCAGTACTTC
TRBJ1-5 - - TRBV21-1 CASSKGGSTNQPQHF TGTGCCAGCAGCAAGGGGGGGAGCACGAATCAGCCCCAGCATTTT
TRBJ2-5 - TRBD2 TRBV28 CASSKPNKGTSEETQYF TGTGCCAGCAGTAAGCCAAACAAAGGGACTAGCGAAGAGACCCAGTACTTC
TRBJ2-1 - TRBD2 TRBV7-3 CASSPLAGEYNEQFF TGTGCCAGCAGCCCCCTAGCGGGGGAGTACAATGAGCAGTTCTTC
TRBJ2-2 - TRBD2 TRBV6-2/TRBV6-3 CASSYGRGVTGELFF TGTGCCAGCAGTTACGGGCGGGGGGTCACCGGGGAGCTGTTTTTT
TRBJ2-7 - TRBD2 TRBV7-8 CASSLVTSGVLISGEQYF TGTGCCAGCAGCTTAGTTACTAGCGGGGTACTTATCTCGGGAGAGCAGTACTTC
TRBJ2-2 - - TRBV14 CASSQGGSAGELFF TGTGCCAGCAGCCAAGGTGGGTCGGCCGGGGAGCTGTTTTTT
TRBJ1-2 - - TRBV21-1 CASSKLAGNLYGYTF TGTGCCAGCAGCAAACTTGCAGGAAACCTTTATGGCTACACCTTC
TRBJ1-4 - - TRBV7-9 CASSLAASAENEKLFF TGTGCCAGCAGCTTAGCGGCCAGCGCTGAGAATGAAAAACTGTTTTTT
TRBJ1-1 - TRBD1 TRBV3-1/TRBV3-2 CASSQGTGVTEAFF TGTGCCAGCAGCCAGGGGACAGGGGTCACTGAAGCTTTCTTT
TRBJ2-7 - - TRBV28 CASSFSGEVDYEQYF TGTGCCAGCAGTTTTTCGGGGGAGGTCGACTACGAGCAGTACTTC
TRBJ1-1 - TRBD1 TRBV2 CASNSNRGYTEAFF TGTGCCAGCAACTCTAACAGGGGGTACACTGAAGCTTTCTTT